The rows below give T cell receptor beta chains drawn from one sample of a study of T cell responses to AZD1222 COVID-19 vaccine. Clones were read by immunoSEQ multiplex PCR, and TCRdb kept only the in-frame ones, dropping some. This table has about 150,000 clones, about 88% appearing once. The sequencing here drew on peripheral blood, taken on day 0 of AZD1222 vaccination. The origin of the receptors is an adult in good health. Each CDR3 is given with its conserved first and last residue. The D gene is left open where the match is weak. Clone size is not always given. Where it is, it says once, few, many or a class for expanded clones.

clone_size,d_call,j_call,v_call,cdr3_aa,cdr3_nt
NA,NA,TRBJ2-7,TRBV6-5,CASSWDGGRGQYF,TGTGCCAGCAGTTGGGACGGGGGTAGGGGGCAGTACTTC
NA,NA,TRBJ1-1,TRBV28,CASSPPQLGGPEAFF,TGTGCCAGCAGTCCCCCTCAACTTGGCGGCCCTGAAGCTTTCTTT
NA,TRBD1,TRBJ2-1,TRBV7-2,CASRLPTGTGDYNEQFF,TGTGCCAGCAGACTACCAACCGGGACAGGCGACTACAATGAGCAGTTCTTC
NA,NA,TRBJ1-6,TRBV5-1,CASSTGRARDLSLHF,TGCGCCAGCAGCACCGGACGGGCACGGGATTTGTCCCTCCACTTT
once,NA,TRBJ2-2,TRBV7-2,CASSSPEGGLDGELFF,TGTGCCAGCAGCTCTCCGGAGGGGGGACTGGACGGGGAGCTGTTTTTT
NA,NA,TRBJ2-2,TRBV18,CASSPPTRAVNTGELFF,TGTGCCAGCTCACCACCGACAAGGGCAGTGAACACCGGGGAGCTGTTTTTT
NA,TRBD1,TRBJ2-5,TRBV5-4,CASSGKDRGLETQYF,TGTGCCAGCAGCGGCAAGGACAGGGGGCTTGAGACCCAGTACTTC
NA,TRBD1,TRBJ2-5,TRBV9,CASSVGGQGWETQYF,TGTGCCAGCAGCGTAGGAGGACAGGGGTGGGAGACCCAGTACTTC
NA,NA,TRBJ1-5,TRBV28,CASRAGAALAQHF,TGTGCCAGCAGAGCGGGGGCCGCCTTAGCCCAGCATTTT
NA,TRBD1,TRBJ2-2,TRBV5-1,CASSFGDRDNTGELFF,TGCGCCAGCAGCTTTGGGGACAGGGATAACACCGGGGAGCTGTTTTTT
NA,NA,TRBJ2-7,TRBV2,CASSEAPSSYEQYF,TGTGCCAGCAGTGAAGCCCCGAGCTCCTACGAGCAGTACTTC
NA,NA,TRBJ1-2,TRBV9,CASSVGLVMTARTPGNYGYTF,TGTGCCAGCAGCGTAGGCCTAGTAATGACCGCTAGGACCCCAGGGAACTATGGCTACACCTTC
NA,NA,TRBJ2-4,TRBV5-4,CASSFGQAISRNIQYF,TGTGCCAGCAGCTTCGGGCAAGCGATATCGAGAAACATTCAGTACTTC
once,TRBD1,TRBJ2-7,TRBV4-1,CASSQADRGLYEQYF,TGCGCCAGCAGCCAAGCGGACAGGGGGCTCTACGAGCAGTACTTC
NA,TRBD1,TRBJ1-2,TRBV10-3,CAIRRDSYGYTF,TGTGCCATCAGACGGGACAGCTATGGCTACACCTTC
NA,NA,TRBJ1-1,TRBV27,CASSTNQGYTEAFF,TGTGCCAGCAGCACGAATCAAGGGTACACTGAAGCTTTCTTT
NA,NA,TRBJ2-7,TRBV28,CASSFGDGDSYEQYF,TGTGCCAGCAGTTTTGGAGATGGAGACTCCTACGAGCAGTACTTC
NA,NA,TRBJ1-1,TRBV19,CASSIATAMNTEAFF,TGTGCCAGTAGTATAGCAACAGCCATGAACACTGAAGCTTTCTTT
NA,NA,TRBJ2-7,TRBV18,CASSPGGPYEQYF,TGTGCCAGCTCACCTGGCGGACCCTACGAGCAGTACTTC
NA,TRBD2,TRBJ2-5,TRBV6-5,CASSYALAGGQETQYF,TGTGCCAGCAGTTACGCGCTAGCGGGGGGGCAGGAGACCCAGTACTTC
NA,NA,TRBJ1-2,TRBV9,CASTPDRTPRDYTF,TGTGCCAGCACGCCAGATCGGACACCACGGGACTACACCTTC
NA,NA,TRBJ1-5,TRBV25-1,CASSESGTPKGNQPQHF,TGTGCCAGCAGTGAATCGGGAACCCCCAAGGGCAATCAGCCCCAGCATTTT
NA,TRBD1,TRBJ1-2,TRBV15,CATSSDRGYGYTF,TGTGCCACCAGCTCCGACAGGGGGTATGGCTACACCTTC
NA,NA,TRBJ2-1,TRBV5-1,CASSLTGTLDNEQFF,TGCGCCAGCAGCCTTACCGGGACATTAGACAATGAGCAGTTCTTC
NA,TRBD1,TRBJ2-2,TRBV11-1,CASSLATGVNTGELFF,TGTGCCAGCAGCTTAGCCACAGGGGTAAACACCGGGGAGCTGTTTTTT
NA,NA,TRBJ1-2,TRBV5-3,CARSLRRGRGVGYTF,TGTGCCAGAAGCTTGAGGCGAGGAAGAGGTGTTGGCTACACCTTC
NA,NA,TRBJ2-1,TRBV5-4,CASSPGRAADEQFF,TGTGCCAGCAGCCCGGGGCGTGCCGCCGATGAGCAGTTCTTC
NA,NA,TRBJ2-7,TRBV28,CASSLSLFEQYF,TGTGCCAGCAGTCTATCCCTCTTCGAGCAGTACTTC
NA,TRBD2,TRBJ2-2,TRBV2,CASSSTSGGPGELFF,TGTGCCAGCAGTTCAACTAGCGGGGGACCTGGGGAGCTGTTTTTT
NA,NA,TRBJ2-4,TRBV21-1,CASSKVWDRLAKNIQYF,TGTGCCAGCAGCAAAGTGTGGGACAGACTAGCCAAAAACATTCAGTACTTC
NA,NA,TRBJ1-1,TRBV2,CASPKGPSSTEAFF,TGTGCCAGCCCCAAGGGACCGTCCTCCACTGAAGCTTTCTTT
NA,TRBD1,TRBJ1-1,TRBV10-3,CAISVTGLNTEAFF,TGTGCCATCAGTGTGACAGGGCTGAACACTGAAGCTTTCTTT
NA,NA,TRBJ1-1,TRBV4-1,CASSQDLGGMLNTEAFF,TGCGCCAGCAGCCAAGATCTCGGAGGCATGTTGAACACTGAAGCTTTCTTT
NA,NA,TRBJ2-2,TRBV12-3/TRBV12-4,CASSVTATGELFF,TGTGCCAGCAGTGTGACAGCGACCGGGGAGCTGTTTTTT
once,TRBD1,TRBJ1-1,TRBV6-1,CASSAGQGNLGNTEAFF,TGTGCCAGCAGTGCGGGACAGGGTAATCTGGGGAACACTGAAGCTTTCTTT
NA,TRBD1,TRBJ1-2,TRBV28,CASSFPDRGYGYTF,TGTGCCAGCAGTTTCCCCGACAGGGGGTATGGCTACACCTTC
NA,TRBD1,TRBJ2-7,TRBV5-6,CASSRTGRAYEQYF,TGTGCCAGCAGCCGGACAGGTAGAGCTTACGAGCAGTACTTC